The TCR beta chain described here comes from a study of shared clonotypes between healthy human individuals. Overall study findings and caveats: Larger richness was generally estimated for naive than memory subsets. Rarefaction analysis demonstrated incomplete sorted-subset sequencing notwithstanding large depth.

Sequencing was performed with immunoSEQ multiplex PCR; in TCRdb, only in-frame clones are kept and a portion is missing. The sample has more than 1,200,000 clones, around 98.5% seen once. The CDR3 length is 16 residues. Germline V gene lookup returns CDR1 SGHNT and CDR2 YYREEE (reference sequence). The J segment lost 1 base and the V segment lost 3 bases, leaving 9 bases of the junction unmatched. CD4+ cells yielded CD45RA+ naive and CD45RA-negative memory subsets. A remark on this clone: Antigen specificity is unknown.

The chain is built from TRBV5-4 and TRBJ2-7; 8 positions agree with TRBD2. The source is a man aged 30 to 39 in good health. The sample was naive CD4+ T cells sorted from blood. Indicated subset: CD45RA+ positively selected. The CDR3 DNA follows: TGTGCCAGCAGCTACCCCGGGACTAGAAAATCCTACGAGCAGTACTTC. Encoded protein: CASSYPGTRKSYEQYF.